This TCR beta chain is drawn from a study of T cell repertoires in cytomegalovirus infection. Across the whole study: HLA-B-restricted CMV epitopes that are well studied, plus recently identified HLA-C-restricted ones, were used by the study. Signatures in public TCR beta sequences pointed to both CMV infection and matching HLA type. Whole-study results and caveats: The cumulative frequency of public TCR beta families distinguished individuals who carried CMV together with the relevant HLA.

Note on this clonotype: Its antigen is not identified.

V lost 7 bases to trimming and J lost 7 bases, with 32 bases between them. The CDR3 contains 19 residues. The V gene's germline CDR1 is MNHEY and CDR2 SMNVEV (reference sequence). TCRdb processed the reads anew with MiXCR; each CDR3 protein has one entry. The sample has 700,000 to 850,000 distinct CDR3 sequences, 30% to 35% seen once; the top ten hold 9.5% to 15%. The gene calls are TRBV27 and TRBJ2-1; D perhaps matches TRBD2 (5 bases). The receptor was isolated from a human donor in good health (CMV status not recorded). Some clones in this sample may be carry-over from other donors' samples. The source was cultured CD8+ T cells from PBMCs, collected from culture after CMV antigen stimulation. This chain's CDR3 is CASTGDFHPGIATGNEQFF. CDR3 coding DNA: TGTGCCAGCACCGGAGACTTCCACCCGGGGATAGCTACGGGGAATGAGCAGTTCTTC.